The 24 T cell receptor beta chains below all came from one sample that was sequenced in a study of blood T cell repertoires in COVID-19. The repertoire was sequenced with immunoSEQ multiplex PCR; TCRdb's copy has only in-frame clones and lacks some. The sample lists 240,000 or so clones; 86% were seen once. Sequencing was carried out using peripheral blood. These receptors were taken from a man of 80 years or more with acute or convalescent COVID-19.

The rearrangement links TRBV7-9 to TRBJ1-6; 7 bases align to TRBD1. Per the germline V gene, CDR1 is SEHNR and CDR2 is FQNEAQ (reference sequence). There are 16 residues in the CDR3. V lost 1 base and J lost 5; bases outside the gene matches: 5. CDR3 region: CASSLVGGTDNSPLHF. DNA for the CDR3: TGTGCCAGCAGCTTAGTTGGTGGGACAGATAATTCACCCCTCCACTTT.

The chain has TRBV19 and TRBJ2-2, with 11 bases matching TRBD2. The V segment lost 10 bases and the J segment 4 bases; nucleotides outside the gene matches: 8. The CDR3 spans 15 residues. Looked up from germline, CDR1 is LNHDA and CDR2 is SQIVND (reference sequence). The CDR3 loop reads CATAAGLAVTGELFF. The CDR3 region has the DNA TGTGCCACTGCCGCGGGACTAGCGGTCACCGGGGAGCTGTTTTTT.

The V gene is TRBV7-3, the J gene TRBJ2-2, with D unclear. This CDR3 spans 12 amino acids. In germline, CDR1 is SGHTA, CDR2 FQGTGA. Between the trimmed V and J ends, which lost 2 bases and 4 bases, there was a span of 2 bases. This chain's CDR3 is CASSLLTGELFF. Written as DNA, the CDR3 is TGTGCCAGCAGCTTACTCACCGGGGAGCTGTTTTTT. The variable domain in full, with the rest retrieved from reference TRBV7-3 and TRBJ2-2, is GAGVSQTPSNKVTEKGKYVELRCDPISGHTALYWYRQSLGQGPEFLIYFQGTGAADDSGLPNDRFFAVRPEGSVSTLKIQRTERGDSAVYLCASSLLTGELFFGEGSRLTVL.

The genes are TRBV11-2 and TRBJ1-3; tentatively, D is TRBD1 (5 bases). V shed 1 base and J shed 5 bases, with 9 bases lying between them. The CDR3 has 14 amino acids. CDR1 is SGHAT and CDR2 is FQNNGV in the germline V gene. CDR3 sequence (DNA): TGTGCCAGCAGCTTAGTGCAGGACAGAAACACCATATATTTT. This translates into CASSLVQDRNTIYF.

This clone was seen a handful of times. The chain carries TRBV15 and TRBJ1-6; D is uncertain. The CDR3 sequence is 14 residues long. Germline CDR1 is LNHNV and CDR2 is YYDKDF (reference sequence). Trimming took 3 bases from V and 9 from J, leaving 12 bases between them. The CDR3 sequence: CATSRAGTGSPLHF. The CDR3 DNA sequence: TGTGCCACCAGCAGGGCGGGAACGGGTTCACCCCTCCACTTT.

The chain carries TRBV10-2 and TRBJ1-1; 8 bases align to TRBD1. The CDR3 totals 14 residues. Germline CDR1 is WSHSY and CDR2 is SAAADI. The ends lost 8 bases at V and 3 bases at J; junction bases unmatched: 8. The CDR3 DNA reads TGCGCCAGCCGACCAGGGGGCCTGGACACTGAAGCTTTCTTT. This translates into CASRPGGLDTEAFF.

Remarks on this clone: Other DNA sequences in the sample encode the same CDR3. The rearrangement links TRBV7-2 to TRBJ2-3; 7 bases match TRBD1. CDR1 is SGHTA, CDR2 FQGNSA, per germline. The CDR3 has 14 residues. The junction had 4 bases not matched to a gene; V was cut back by 5 bases and J by 2 bases. In DNA, the CDR3 is TGTGCCAGCAGCCTCGACAGGGTCACAGATACGCAGTATTTT. As protein: CASSLDRVTDTQYF.

The chain is built from TRBV19 and TRBJ2-4, with TRBD1 as a possible D gene (5 bases). This CDR3 has 15 amino acids. Trimming took 5 bases from V and 1 from J, leaving 12 bases between them. Germline CDR1 LNHDA, CDR2 SQIVND (reference sequence). The CDR3 DNA is TGTGCCAGTAGTCACCAGGGTCTTGCCAAAAACATTCAGTACTTC. Protein product: CASSHQGLAKNIQYF. Full variable domain (rest looked up from reference TRBV19 and TRBJ2-4): DGGITQSPKYLFRKEGQNVTLSCEQNLNHDAMYWYRQDPGQGLRLIYYSQIVNDFQKGDIAEGYSVSREKKESFPLTVTSAQKNPTAFYLCASSHQGLAKNIQYFGAGTRLSVL.

V and J are TRBV28 and TRBJ2-2, with 9 bases identical to TRBD1. From germline, CDR1 is MDHEN and CDR2 SYDVKM. V trimming: 4 bases; J trimming: 4 bases; junction bases outside the gene matches: 4. The CDR3 loop spans 15 amino acids. Here the CDR3 reads CASSYRDRATGELFF. In DNA, the CDR3 is TGTGCCAGCAGTTACCGGGACAGGGCCACCGGGGAGCTGTTTTTT. The whole variable domain, filled in from reference TRBV28 and TRBJ2-2, reads DVKVTQSSRYLVKRTGEKVFLECVQDMDHENMFWYRQDPGLGLRLIYFSYDVKMKEKGDIPEGYSVSREKKERFSLILESASTNQTSMYLCASSYRDRATGELFFGEGSRLTVL.

The chain carries TRBV6-5 and TRBJ1-5; 7 bases are a match to TRBD1. Trimming cost V 10 bases and J 3 bases; bases outside gene matches: 3. The CDR3 extends over 12 amino acids. Germline V gene data show CDR1 as MNHEY and CDR2 as SVGAGI. CDR3 in DNA: TGTGCCACACAGGGGAACAATCAGCCCCAGCATTTT. Protein product: CATQGNNQPQHF.

This CDR3 reads CASSQERGRTGELFF. The CDR3 DNA follows: TGTGCCAGCTCACAAGAGCGGGGACGGACCGGGGAGCTGTTTTTT. V gene TRBV18 combines with J gene TRBJ2-2, with 7 positions matching TRBD2. The CDR3 length is 15 residues. Losses at the gene ends were 4 bases for V and 5 bases for J; bases not matched to a gene: 7. The V gene's germline CDR1 is KGHSH and CDR2 LQKENI.

This clone was detected only a few times. V is TRBV2 and J is TRBJ1-5; 9 nucleotides agree with TRBD1. Germline V lookup: CDR1 SNHLY, CDR2 FYNNEI. J was trimmed by 7 bases and V by 6 bases; bases with no gene match: 19. The length of the CDR3 is 18 residues. The CDR3 DNA reads as TGTGCCAGCAGCCTATCGATAACCGGGACAGGGTTTAAGCAGCCCCAGCATTTT. The encoded protein is CASSLSITGTGFKQPQHF. Complete variable domain (other parts from reference TRBV2 and TRBJ1-5): EPEVTQTPSHQVTQMGQEVILRCVPISNHLYFYWYRQILGQKVEFLVSFYNNEISEKSEIFDDQFSVERPDGSNFTLKIRSTKLEDSAMYFCASSLSITGTGFKQPQHFGDGTRLSIL.

This chain connects TRBV19 to TRBJ2-2; D is perhaps TRBD2 (6 bases). The CDR3 covers 14 residues. The germline CDR1 and CDR2 sequences are LNHDA and SQIVND (reference sequence). Trimming shortened V by 4 bases and J by 6 bases, and 12 bases separated the two germline ends. This CDR3 reads CASSTSWGAGELFF. Written as DNA, the CDR3 is TGTGCCAGTAGTACTTCCTGGGGGGCCGGGGAGCTGTTTTTT.

This clone was counted a few times. The chain employs TRBV28 and TRBJ2-3; D uncertain. The CDR3 totals 12 residues. The V gene's germline CDR1 is MDHEN and CDR2 SYDVKM. V lost 7 bases and J 3 bases, leaving 8 bases between the germline ends. The CDR3 nucleotides are TGTGCCAGCACTAAGAATACAGATACGCAGTATTTT. It specifies CASTKNTDTQYF. The complete variable domain, with remaining parts taken from reference TRBV28 and TRBJ2-3, reads DVKVTQSSRYLVKRTGEKVFLECVQDMDHENMFWYRQDPGLGLRLIYFSYDVKMKEKGDIPEGYSVSREKKERFSLILESASTNQTSMYLCASTKNTDTQYFGPGTRLTVL.

The J gene is TRBJ2-3, the V gene TRBV20-1, with D possibly TRBD2 on 6 matching bases. The CDR3 covers 11 residues. Germline CDR1 DFQATT, CDR2 SNEGSKA (reference sequence). V was shortened by 8 bases and J by 3 bases, with 9 bases between the two germline ends. CDR3 sequence: CSHGGTDTQYF. As DNA, the CDR3 is TGCAGTCACGGGGGAACAGATACGCAGTATTTT.

The CDR3 DNA follows: TGTGCCAGCACCGACAGTCCGAAGGGCACTGAAGCTTTCTTT. Protein sequence: CASTDSPKGTEAFF. The chain links TRBV2 to TRBJ1-1; D is perhaps TRBD1 (5 bases). Germline V gives CDR1 SNHLY, CDR2 FYNNEI. The CDR3 has 14 amino acids. Trimming left V 7 bases short and J 4 bases short, with 16 bases between. The full variable domain, with the rest looked up from reference TRBV2 and TRBJ1-1, is EPEVTQTPSHQVTQMGQEVILRCVPISNHLYFYWYRQILGQKVEFLVSFYNNEISEKSEIFDDQFSVERPDGSNFTLKIRSTKLEDSAMYFCASTDSPKGTEAFFGQGTRLTVV.

This chain links TRBV29-1 with TRBJ2-7, with D tentatively TRBD1 (6 bases). Trimming shortened V by 6 bases and J by 1 base, and 22 bases separated the two germline ends. Germline V gives CDR1 SQVTM, CDR2 ANQGSEA. The CDR3 covers 16 residues. The CDR3 nucleotides are TGCAGCGTCACAGGGTCGGTACTCACGCGTTCCTACGAGCAGTACTTC. It is translated as CSVTGSVLTRSYEQYF.

The chain is built from TRBV6-5 and TRBJ1-2, with 7 positions matching TRBD1. CDR3 length equals 14 residues. V was pared by 0 bases and J by 6 bases, with 4 bases of the junction left unmatched. Germline CDR1 is MNHEY and CDR2 is SVGAGI. In nucleotides, the CDR3 is TGTGCCAGCAGTTACTCGTTGGACAGGAATGGCTACACCTTC. It is translated as CASSYSLDRNGYTF.

This sequence joins TRBV5-1 and TRBJ1-2; D unclear. The CDR3 contains 12 residues. CDR1 is SGHRS, CDR2 YFSETQ, per germline. Trimming removed 2 bases from V and 6 bases from J, with 8 bases in between. The CDR3 coding sequence is TGCGCCAGCAGCTTCACAGCAAATGGCTACACCTTC. It translates to CASSFTANGYTF.

V is TRBV5-1 and J is TRBJ1-6; TRBD1 matches at 7 bases. V trimming: 2 bases; J trimming: 6 bases; junction bases outside the gene matches: 5. Germline loops: CDR1 SGHRS, CDR2 YFSETQ. The CDR3 extends over 15 amino acids. The CDR3 here is CASSLEAGGNSPLHF. The CDR3, as DNA: TGCGCCAGCAGCTTAGAGGCAGGGGGTAATTCACCCCTCCACTTT.

The chain recombines TRBV6-6 with TRBJ2-7, with 7 bases identical to TRBD1. Germline CDR1 MNHNY, CDR2 SVGAGI (reference sequence). V lost 6 bases to trimming and J lost 4 bases; unmatched junction nucleotides: 9. The CDR3 extends over 14 amino acids. The CDR3 DNA reads TGTGCCAGCAGAAATCAGGGGGTCGAGTACGAGCAGTACTTC. It yields the protein CASRNQGVEYEQYF.

This clone was counted a few times. The rearrangement uses TRBV11-2 and TRBJ1-2; D remains ambiguous. The length of the CDR3 is 14 residues. The germline gives CDR1 SGHAT, CDR2 FQNNGV. Trimming pared 0 bases from V and 8 bases from J, leaving 13 bases between. CDR3 DNA sequence: TGTGCCAGCAGCTTAGACCCAAAGGAGTACGGCTACACCTTC. The encoded protein is CASSLDPKEYGYTF.

The rearrangement joins TRBV6-5 to TRBJ2-7; 7 bases are shared with TRBD2. The J segment lost 1 base and the V segment lost 7 bases, leaving 4 bases of the junction unmatched. Germline V lookup: CDR1 MNHEY, CDR2 SVGAGI. This CDR3 is built from 13 residues. The CDR3 nucleotides are TGTGCCAGCACAGCTAGCGGTTCCTACGAGCAGTACTTC. Translated, it gives CASTASGSYEQYF.

The chain links TRBV11-2 to TRBJ2-3; possibly TRBD1 for D (7 bases). V was shortened by 3 bases and J by 3 bases, with 10 bases between the two germline ends. CDR3 length equals 14 residues. Germline CDR1 SGHAT, CDR2 FQNNGV. CDR3 nucleotide sequence: TGTGCCAGCAGCTTCCAGGGGGGAACAGATACGCAGTATTTT. Translating gives CASSFQGGTDTQYF.